What follows describes a single T cell receptor (beta chain). Antigen specificity is unknown. Clones were read by immunoSEQ multiplex PCR, and TCRdb kept only the in-frame ones, dropping some. The sample has 55,000 to 75,000 clones, 75% to 90% seen once. CDR1 and CDR2 from the germline V gene are MGHRA and YSYEKL. The V end lost 0 bases, the J end lost 9 bases, and 11 bases lay between the germline ends. The CDR3 contains 13 residues. This entry belongs to a study of CD4 T cells in relation to SARS-CoV-2 and coronaviruses. General study results and limits: Crossreactivity was assessed only for spike protein, not other viral proteins. The assay detects memory recall responses, not culture-primed primary responses.

CD4+ T cells from unexposed donors were obtained before the COVID-19 pandemic (2011-2018). CD4 enrichment then naive enrichment separated naive from memory CD4+ cells. The chain recombines TRBV4-1 with TRBJ1-1; no definite D call. Sample: memory CD4+ T cells from PBMCs. The clonotype comes from a human donor in good health. CDR3 sequence: CASSQDLHRKAFF. In nucleotides, the CDR3 is TGCGCCAGCAGCCAAGATCTACATAGAAAAGCTTTCTTT.